A single sample gave rise to the 32 T cell receptor beta chains below, sequenced in a study of CD8 T cells in ankylosing spondylitis. TCRdb re-called the 5' RACE reads with MiXCR, one entry per CDR3 protein. The table lists about 240,000 distinct CDR3 sequences, about 10% of them singletons. Sample: blood, either unsorted or a sorted T cell fraction (not recorded which). These receptors all stem from a male donor with ankylosing spondylitis or in good health (not recorded which).

A word on this clonotype: A read error is possible here, since a much larger clone lies one base away. The gene calls are TRBV5-1 and TRBJ1-3, with D hard to call. Germline values: CDR1 SGHRS, CDR2 YFSETQ. The CDR3 is 14 residues long. The V and J ends lost 4 bases and 1 base respectively, with 9 bases between them. CDR3 protein: CASSLVTSGNTIYF. The CDR3, as DNA: TGCGCCAGCAGCCTAGTGACATCTGGAAACACCATATATTTT.

Ten or more counts support this clonotype. The chain combines TRBV5-1 with TRBJ1-2, with a possible D match to TRBD1 (5 bases). The germline CDR1 and CDR2 sequences are SGHRS and YFSETQ. The V and J ends lost 0 bases and 4 bases respectively, with 22 bases between them. This CDR3 is 18 amino acids long. The CDR3 nucleotides are TGCGCCAGCAGCTTGGACCTCCCTAGGGGACGTACCCCCTATGGCTACACCTTC. This gives the protein CASSLDLPRGRTPYGYTF.

In this sample, this clonotype turned up many times. The J gene is TRBJ2-1, the V gene TRBV5-1; 8 bases map to TRBD1. The CDR3 is 14 amino acids. V was pared by 4 bases and J by 8 bases, with 8 bases of the junction left unmatched. CDR1 is SGHRS, CDR2 YFSETQ, per germline. CDR3 nucleotide sequence: TGCGCCAGCAGCCTGCGGACAGGGATGGATGAGCAGTTCTTC. This codes for CASSLRTGMDEQFF.

This clonotype was seen many times. The chain is built from TRBV5-1 and TRBJ1-1, with D tentatively TRBD1 (6 bases). Germline CDR1 is SGHRS and CDR2 is YFSETQ. V was clipped by 4 bases and J by 1 base, with 11 bases between them. The CDR3 sequence is 14 residues long. The CDR3 DNA reads TGCGCCAGCAGCAAAGGGACACAGAACACTGAAGCTTTCTTT. Translation: CASSKGTQNTEAFF.

This clonotype was counted many times. The chain recombines TRBV9 with TRBJ2-2; 8 bases are a match to TRBD1. The V gene's germline CDR1 is SGDLS and CDR2 YYNGEE. V was clipped by 2 bases and J by 4 bases; unmatched bases: 7. The CDR3 is made up of 16 amino acids. The chain's CDR3 is CASSVPDRDPTGELFF. Here the CDR3 DNA reads TGTGCCAGCAGCGTTCCGGACAGGGATCCCACCGGGGAGCTGTTTTTT. Filled out from reference TRBV9 and TRBJ2-2, the complete variable domain reads DSGVTQTPKHLITATGQRVTLRCSPRSGDLSVYWYQQSLDQGLQFLIQYYNGEERAKGNILERFSAQQFPDLHSELNLSSLELGDSALYFCASSVPDRDPTGELFFGEGSRLTVL.

As concerns this clonotype: One junction end does not reproduce the germline sequence, and a read error may be involved. CDR3 loop: CASSEGDSSCEQYF. The DNA for the CDR3 is TGTGCCAGCAGTGAGGGCGACAGCTCCTGCGAGCAGTACTTC. The chain links TRBV6-1 to TRBJ2-7, with D possibly TRBD1 on 5 matching bases. The germline V gene has CDR1 MNHNS and CDR2 SASEGT. CDR3 length equals 14 residues.

This clonotype was observed many times. This chain joins TRBV20-1 and TRBJ2-1, with 7 bases that match TRBD1. V trimming: 5 bases; J trimming: 5 bases; junction bases outside the gene matches: 6. Germline CDR1 DFQATT, CDR2 SNEGSKA (reference sequence). This CDR3 comprises 13 residues. Written as DNA, the CDR3 is TGCAGTGCTGGACAGGCAGCCAACAATGAGCAGTTCTTC. This codes for CSAGQAANNEQFF.

This clonotype turned up a few times. J is TRBJ1-5 and V is TRBV12-3 or TRBV12-4; possible D gene TRBD1, 5 bases. CDR3 size: 14 residues. V lost 4 bases to trimming and J lost 7 bases, with 14 bases between them. In DNA, the CDR3 is TGTGCCAGCAGTTCCTCAGGGACTGCACAGCCCCAGCATTTT. As protein: CASSSSGTAQPQHF.

The chain recombines TRBV6-2 or TRBV6-3 with TRBJ1-5, with D unclear. Germline values: CDR1 MNHEY, CDR2 SVGEGT. V was pared by 6 bases and J by 4 bases, with 16 bases between. This CDR3 is 15 amino acids long. The CDR3 nucleotides are TGTGCCAGCAGACCGAGAGGTGTTGAGAATCAGCCCCAGCATTTT. Translating gives CASRPRGVENQPQHF.

V usage is TRBV20-1 and J usage is TRBJ2-7; either TRBD1 or TRBD2 may supply D (6 bases each). The CDR3 has 15 amino acids. Between the trimmed V and J ends, which lost 1 base and 3 bases, there was a span of 16 bases. Looked up from germline, CDR1 is DFQATT and CDR2 is SNEGSKA (reference sequence). CDR3 in DNA: TGCAGTGCTAGAGCGAGGGGGGCAGAGGTCTACGAGCAGTACTTC. Translating it yields CSARARGAEVYEQYF.

This clonotype appeared many times. The chain combines TRBV12-3 or TRBV12-4 with TRBJ2-3; 7 bases agree with TRBD2. CDR3 length equals 13 residues. Trimming cost V 6 bases and J 5 bases; bases outside gene matches: 5. Written as DNA, the CDR3 is TGTGCCAGCAGATCGGGCGGGGGAGATACGCAGTATTTT. It encodes CASRSGGGDTQYF.

In regard to this clonotype: Given a much more abundant clone one base away, this may be a read error. The chain couples TRBV11-2 to TRBJ1-3; a possible D gene is TRBD1 (5 bases). This CDR3 has 15 amino acids. Per the germline V gene, CDR1 is SGHAT and CDR2 is FQNNGV. CDR3 residues: CAGSLGRVLRNTIYF. In DNA, the CDR3 is TGTGCCGGCAGCTTGGGCAGGGTTTTACGAAACACCATATATTTT. Variable domain in full (rest from reference TRBV11-2 and TRBJ1-3): EAGVAQSPRYKIIEKRQSVAFWCNPISGHATLYWYQQILGQGPKLLIQFQNNGVVDDSQLPKDRFSAERLKGVDSTLKIQPAKLEDSAVYLCAGSLGRVLRNTIYFGEGSWLTVV.

This clonotype has ten or more counts. This sequence joins TRBV27 and TRBJ2-7, with a tentative D call TRBD1 (7 bases). Trimming removed 6 bases from V and 4 bases from J, with 16 bases in between. Germline V gives CDR1 MNHEY, CDR2 SMNVEV (reference sequence). There are 14 residues in the CDR3. The CDR3 is CASRKQGGQYEQYF. Written as DNA, the CDR3 is TGTGCCAGCAGGAAGCAGGGGGGTCAGTACGAGCAGTACTTC.

V gene TRBV11-1 combines with J gene TRBJ2-1; D is perhaps TRBD1 (6 bases). V was cut by 3 bases and J by 5 bases, with 17 bases left in between. The CDR3 has 16 amino acids. CDR1 and CDR2 from the germline V gene are SGHAT and FQDESV (reference sequence). The chain's CDR3 is CASSFSTGQRNNEQFF. The DNA for the CDR3 is TGTGCCAGCAGCTTTTCAACAGGGCAAAGGAACAATGAGCAGTTCTTC.

The V and J genes are TRBV25-1 and TRBJ2-2; tentatively, D is TRBD1 or TRBD2 (5 bases each). The germline gives CDR1 MGHDK, CDR2 SYGVNS. Trimming stripped 4 bases from V and 6 bases from J, with 12 bases between. This CDR3 is 14 amino acids long. The CDR3: CASSGGFAAGELFF. CDR3 DNA sequence: TGTGCCAGCAGTGGGGGGTTTGCCGCCGGGGAGCTGTTTTTT.

This chain links TRBV7-3 with TRBJ2-1, with D tentatively TRBD1 (5 bases). The CDR3 consists of 16 residues. From germline, CDR1 is SGHTA and CDR2 FQGTGA. V was pared by 1 base and J by 4 bases, with 14 bases between. Here the CDR3 DNA reads TGTGCCAGCAGCTTAAGAGGTCAGGGTTCGTACAATGAGCAGTTCTTC. Protein product: CASSLRGQGSYNEQFF.

This clonotype was seen ten or more times. This chain joins TRBV5-1 and TRBJ2-1, with D perhaps matching TRBD2 (6 bases). Trimming shortened V by 0 bases and J by 4 bases, and 11 bases separated the two germline ends. The CDR3 loop spans 15 amino acids. Germline CDR1 and CDR2: SGHRS and YFSETQ. The CDR3 is CASSLGGNTYNEQFF. The CDR3 nucleotides read TGCGCCAGCAGCTTGGGCGGGAATACTTACAATGAGCAGTTCTTC.

This chain joins TRBV12-3 or TRBV12-4 and TRBJ2-1; 12 bases are shared with TRBD2. CDR3 length equals 14 residues. The CDR3 DNA follows: TGTGGATCGAGACTAGCGGGGGCCTACAATGAGCAGTTCTTC. It specifies CGSRLAGAYNEQFF.

This clonotype was observed many times. The chain employs TRBV3-1 and TRBJ2-2; weak D call: TRBD1 (6 bases). CDR1 is LGHDT and CDR2 is YNNKEL in the germline V gene (reference sequence). The CDR3 is made up of 15 amino acids. V was clipped by 3 bases and J by 2 bases, with 10 bases between them. CDR3 residues: CASSHGTTNTGELFF. The CDR3 DNA reads as TGTGCCAGCAGCCACGGGACAACAAACACCGGGGAGCTGTTTTTT.

Many counts were recorded for this clonotype. The DNA of the CDR3 is TGTGCCAGCAGTGCGACTAGCCCGTGGGCAGATACGCAGTATTTT. Translated, it gives CASSATSPWADTQYF. This chain uses TRBV11-2 with TRBJ2-3; TRBD2 matches 7 bases. Germline-derived CDR1 and CDR2 are SGHAT and FQNNGV. The CDR3 runs 15 residues. The J segment lost 4 bases and the V segment lost 6 bases, leaving 10 bases of the junction unmatched. Variable domain in full (rest from reference TRBV11-2 and TRBJ2-3): EAGVAQSPRYKIIEKRQSVAFWCNPISGHATLYWYQQILGQGPKLLIQFQNNGVVDDSQLPKDRFSAERLKGVDSTLKIQPAKLEDSAVYLCASSATSPWADTQYFGPGTRLTVL.

This clonotype showed up many times. The chain is built from TRBV5-1 and TRBJ2-1; D gene unclear. Germline CDR1 and CDR2: SGHRS and YFSETQ. The germline V and J ends were trimmed by 2 bases and 4 bases, with 7 bases remaining between them. CDR3 size: 13 residues. The CDR3 region is CASSFAGYNEQFF. In DNA form, the CDR3 reads TGCGCCAGCAGCTTTGCCGGATACAATGAGCAGTTCTTC. Filled out from reference TRBV5-1 and TRBJ2-1, the complete variable domain reads KAGVTQTPRYLIKTRGQQVTLSCSPISGHRSVSWYQQTPGQGLQFLFEYFSETQRNKGNFPGRFSGRQFSNSRSEMNVSTLELGDSALYLCASSFAGYNEQFFGPGTRLTVL.

The sample holds many counts of this clonotype. The V gene is TRBV12-3 or TRBV12-4, the J gene TRBJ1-6; D call uncertain. The germline V and J ends were trimmed by 4 bases and 2 bases, with 9 bases remaining between them. The CDR3 runs to 15 residues. The CDR3 nucleotides read TGTGCCAGCAGTTCCTCCGGGACCTATAATTCACCCCTCCACTTT. Translation gives CASSSSGTYNSPLHF.

The CDR3 region has the DNA TGTGCCAGCAGCTTAGAGCTAGGTCGGGAAGCTTTCTTT. It translates to CASSLELGREAFF. The rearrangement uses TRBV7-8 and TRBJ1-1; D ambiguous. CDR1 SGHVS and CDR2 FQNEAQ come from the germline V gene. This CDR3 spans 13 amino acids. The germline V and J ends were trimmed by 1 base and 8 bases, with 11 bases remaining between them.

This clonotype was found many times. In DNA, the CDR3 is TGCGCCAGCAGCTTGGCCGTCGGAATGGGCGAGCAGTACTTC. It is translated as CASSLAVGMGEQYF. This chain uses TRBV5-1 with TRBJ2-7; D gene ambiguous. CDR1 and CDR2 from the germline V gene are SGHRS and YFSETQ. The ends were cut back, 0 bases at V and 6 bases at J, with 13 bases in the middle. The CDR3 spans 14 residues.

This clonotype was counted many times. This chain uses TRBV5-1 with TRBJ1-4; D ambiguous. V was pared by 1 base and J by 8 bases, with 9 bases between. CDR1 is SGHRS, CDR2 YFSETQ, per germline. The CDR3 spans 13 residues. This chain's CDR3 is CASSLSGSEKLFF. DNA of the CDR3: TGCGCCAGCAGCTTGAGTGGAAGCGAAAAACTGTTTTTT.

The gene calls are TRBV6-5 and TRBJ2-7; 7 bases are a match to TRBD1. V gave up 5 bases and J gave up 0 bases; unmatched junction bases: 7. Looked up from germline, CDR1 is MNHEY and CDR2 is SVGAGI. The CDR3 spans 15 residues. The CDR3 DNA follows: TGTGCCAGCAGTCCACGACAGGGACCCTCCTACGAGCAGTACTTC. Its translation is CASSPRQGPSYEQYF.

The chain couples TRBV7-3 to TRBJ1-1, with unresolved D. Germline CDR1 and CDR2: SGHTA and FQGTGA. The CDR3 is made up of 15 amino acids. The V gene lost 1 base and the J gene lost 1 base, with 10 bases spanning the gap. The CDR3, as DNA: TGTGCCAGCAGCTTAATGGGTCGGACGAACACTGAAGCTTTCTTT. The encoded protein is CASSLMGRTNTEAFF.

In this sample, this clonotype turned up many times. V and J are TRBV12-3 or TRBV12-4 and TRBJ1-5; D possibly corresponds to TRBD1 (6 bases). V was cut by 3 bases and J by 4 bases, with 10 bases left in between. The CDR3 has 14 residues. As DNA, the CDR3 is TGTGCCAGCAGTTTGAGCCAGGGGAATCAGCCCCAGCATTTT. It codes for CASSLSQGNQPQHF.

This clonotype was detected only a few times. The gene calls are TRBV20-1 and TRBJ1-5, with D hard to call. Germline values: CDR1 DFQATT, CDR2 SNEGSKA (reference sequence). CDR3 length: 14 amino acids. Trimming left V 6 bases short and J 1 base short, with 13 bases between. For the CDR3, the DNA is TGCAGTGCCGTCCCCCCAGGAAGCAATCAGCCCCAGCATTTT. Its protein is CSAVPPGSNQPQHF.

The chain links TRBV15 to TRBJ2-7, with a weak D call TRBD1 (7 bases). There are 15 residues in the CDR3. Per the germline V gene, CDR1 is LNHNV and CDR2 is YYDKDF (reference sequence). The V and J ends lost 3 bases and 4 bases respectively, with 16 bases between them. The CDR3 protein is CATSRDRTGGYEQYF. In DNA form, the CDR3 reads TGTGCCACCAGCAGGGACAGGACAGGAGGGTACGAGCAGTACTTC.

This clonotype was seen a handful of times. The gene calls are TRBV7-8 and TRBJ2-2; D is possibly TRBD1 (6 bases). Germline assignment: CDR1 SGHVS and CDR2 FQNEAQ. The CDR3 contains 13 residues. V dropped 2 bases and J dropped 7 bases, with 8 bases sitting between them. CDR3 loop: CASSLQGIGELFF. The CDR3, as DNA: TGTGCCAGCAGCTTACAGGGGATCGGGGAGCTGTTTTTT.

This clonotype was recorded many times. The V gene is TRBV29-1, the J gene TRBJ2-1, with D unclear. V was trimmed by 7 bases and J by 9 bases, leaving 13 bases between them. The CDR3 runs to 11 residues. Looked up from germline, CDR1 is SQVTM and CDR2 is ANQGSEA. The CDR3 loop reads CSATWSLEQFF. CDR3 nucleotide sequence: TGCAGCGCGACTTGGTCTCTTGAGCAGTTCTTC.